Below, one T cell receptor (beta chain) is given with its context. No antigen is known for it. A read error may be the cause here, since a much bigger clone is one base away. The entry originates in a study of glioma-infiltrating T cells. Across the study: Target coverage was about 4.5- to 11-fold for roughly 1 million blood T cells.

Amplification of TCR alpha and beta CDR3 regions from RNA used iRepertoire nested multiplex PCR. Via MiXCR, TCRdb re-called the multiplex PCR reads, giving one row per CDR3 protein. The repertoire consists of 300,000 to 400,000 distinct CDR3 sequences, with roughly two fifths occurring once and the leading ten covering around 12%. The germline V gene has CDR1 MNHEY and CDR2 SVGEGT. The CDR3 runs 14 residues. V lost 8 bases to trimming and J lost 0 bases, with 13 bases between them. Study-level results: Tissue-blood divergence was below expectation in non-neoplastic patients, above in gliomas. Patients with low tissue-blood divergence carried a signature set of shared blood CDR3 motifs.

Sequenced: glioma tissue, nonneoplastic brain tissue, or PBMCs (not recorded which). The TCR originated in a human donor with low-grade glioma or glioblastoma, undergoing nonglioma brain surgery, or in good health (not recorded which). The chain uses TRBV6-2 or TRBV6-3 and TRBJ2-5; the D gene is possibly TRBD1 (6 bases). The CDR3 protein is CASVDRANQETQYF. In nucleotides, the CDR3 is TGTGCCAGCGTGGACAGAGCAAACCAAGAGACCCAGTACTTC.